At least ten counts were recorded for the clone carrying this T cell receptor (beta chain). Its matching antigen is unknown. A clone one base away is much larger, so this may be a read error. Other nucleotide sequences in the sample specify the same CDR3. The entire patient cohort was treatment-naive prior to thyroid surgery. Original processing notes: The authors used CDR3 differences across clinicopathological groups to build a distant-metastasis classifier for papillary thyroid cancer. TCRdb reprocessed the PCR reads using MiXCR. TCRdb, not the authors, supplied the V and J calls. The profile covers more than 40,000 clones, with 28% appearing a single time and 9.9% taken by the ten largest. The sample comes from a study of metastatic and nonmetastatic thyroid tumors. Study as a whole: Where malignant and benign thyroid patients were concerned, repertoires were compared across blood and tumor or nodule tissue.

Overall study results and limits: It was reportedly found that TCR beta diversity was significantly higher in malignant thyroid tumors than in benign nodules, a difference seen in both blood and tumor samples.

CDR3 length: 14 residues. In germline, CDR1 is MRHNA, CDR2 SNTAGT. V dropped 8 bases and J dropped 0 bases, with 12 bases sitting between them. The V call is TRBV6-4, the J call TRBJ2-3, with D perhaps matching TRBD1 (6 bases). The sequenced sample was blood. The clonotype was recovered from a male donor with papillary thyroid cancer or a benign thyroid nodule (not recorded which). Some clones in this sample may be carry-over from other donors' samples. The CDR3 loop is CASGGGGSTDTQYF. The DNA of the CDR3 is TGTGCCAGCGGTGGGGGCGGGAGCACAGATACGCAGTATTTT.